This T cell receptor beta chain appears in the sequencing data of a study of blood T cells in healthy people across ages. General observations from the study: Across the age range, TCR beta diversity per million T cells fell in a roughly linear way.

A sample-barcoded 5' primer and a J-beta primer mix were used in a second PCR of about 7 to 12 cycles. A minimum of 3 million CDR3-containing paired-end reads was obtained for each sample. MiXCR was run by TCRdb on the 5' RACE reads, yielding one entry per CDR3 protein. The sample holds under 700,000 distinct CDR3 sequences, less than 25% seen once. Points on this clonotype: The target antigen is unknown.

Germline lookup yields CDR1 KGHDR and CDR2 SFDVKD. Between the trimmed V and J ends, which lost 4 bases and 8 bases, there was a span of 11 bases. There are 13 residues in the CDR3. These data were also filed under a second study, of T cells of mothers and their children. That publication notes: Second-round PCR products received sample barcodes and 2-4 random nucleotides from the M1S primer. Overlap in related mother-child pairs always slightly exceeded unrelated pairs, never significantly.

Sequenced: blood. The chain combines TRBV24-1 with TRBJ2-4, with D possibly matching TRBD1 (6 bases). The clonotype originates from a boy between 5 and 17 years old in good health. As DNA, the CDR3 is TGTGCCACCAGTGAAACAGGGTCCTACATTCAGTACTTC. This codes for CATSETGSYIQYF.